This TCR beta chain originates from a study of T cell responses to AZD1222 COVID-19 vaccine. Study-wide points: Baseline serostatus was positive in only 5 to 7 AZD1222 recipients. Sampling that yielded the repertoires occurred only after the peak T cell response. Regions left unmutated in variants are reportedly the target of nearly half of spike-specific TCRs.

V dropped 3 bases and J dropped 4; count of bases not matched to a gene: 4. In germline, CDR1 is SGHKS, CDR2 YYEKEE (reference sequence). The CDR3 consists of 14 residues. Method: immunoSEQ multiplex PCR; TCRdb's copy keeps in-frame clones and lacks some. The repertoire consists of about 110,000 clones, with roughly 89% occurring once and the leading ten covering about 20%. About this clone: Its antigen is not identified.

This TCR derives from an adult in good health. Material: peripheral blood, obtained on day 0 of AZD1222 vaccination. This sequence joins TRBV5-5 and TRBJ2-3; TRBD1 matches at 8 bases. The CDR3, as DNA: TGTGCCAGCAGCTCACCGACAGGGGCAGATACGCAGTATTTT. Translating gives CASSSPTGADTQYF.